The 2 T cell receptor beta chains below come from one sample, sequenced in a study of shared clonotypes between healthy human individuals. Sequenced by immunoSEQ multiplex PCR; TCRdb stores in-frame clones only, minus some. Among 2 million to 2.5 million clones listed, 93% were seen once. The naive CD8 subset, CD45RO-negative cells positively selected for CCR7, excluded terminally differentiated effector memory CD45RA+ cells. The sample comprised naive CD8+ T cells from PBMCs. The receptors here all came from a man younger than 30 in good health. Some clones in this sample may be carry-over from other donors' samples.

The chain couples TRBV7-9 to TRBJ2-7, with D unresolved. Trimming removed 5 bases from V and 3 bases from J, with 14 bases in between. Germline loops: CDR1 SEHNR, CDR2 FQNEAQ (reference sequence). The CDR3 is 14 amino acids. CDR3 nucleotide sequence: TGTGCCAGCAGCCATTCGGGCGTACACTACGAGCAGTACTTC. It codes for CASSHSGVHYEQYF.

The rearrangement uses TRBV19 and TRBJ1-2; maybe TRBD1 (5 bases). The CDR3 has 15 amino acids. Germline V gene sequence: CDR1 LNHDA, CDR2 SQIVND (reference sequence). The germline V and J ends were trimmed by 4 bases and 4 bases, with 16 bases remaining between them. In nucleotides, the CDR3 is TGTGCCAGTAGTACTCCGTGGGGGGGGACCTATGGCTACACCTTC. Translated, it gives CASSTPWGGTYGYTF.